What follows are 16 T cell receptor beta chains derived from one specimen sequenced in a study of blood T cell repertoires in COVID-19. The protocol was immunoSEQ multiplex PCR, while the TCRdb copy is restricted to in-frame clones and leaves out a portion. This repertoire shows approximately 120,000 clones, 75% to 90% found once; its top ten account for 6% to 7%. Input material: peripheral blood. Receptors originate from a woman between 50 and 59 years old with acute or convalescent COVID-19.

This chain connects TRBV19 to TRBJ1-2, with D perhaps matching TRBD1 (5 bases). The CDR3 sequence is 15 residues long. The germline V gene encodes CDR1 LNHDA and CDR2 SQIVND (reference sequence). V was trimmed by 2 bases and J by 4 bases, leaving 14 bases between them. The CDR3 bases are TGTGCCAGTAGTATATGGGCAGGGAGGAGCTATGGCTACACCTTC. This gives the protein CASSIWAGRSYGYTF.

In this sample, this clone turned up a few times. This rearrangement joins TRBV5-1 to TRBJ1-1; the D gene is possibly TRBD1 (6 bases). Germline lookup yields CDR1 SGHRS and CDR2 YFSETQ. CDR3 size: 14 residues. V was cut by 2 bases and J by 4 bases, with 12 bases left in between. The CDR3 coding sequence is TGCGCCAGCAGCTTTTCAGGGGAGGGCACTGAAGCTTTCTTT. Its protein is CASSFSGEGTEAFF.

The V gene is TRBV12-3 or TRBV12-4, the J gene TRBJ2-2; D gene ambiguous. V shed 5 bases and J shed 12 bases, with 13 bases lying between them. This CDR3 comprises 12 residues. The chain's CDR3 is CASSLGLGQLFF. Written as DNA, the CDR3 is TGTGCCAGCAGTCTTGGCCTAGGCCAGCTGTTTTTT.

This rearrangement joins TRBV6-2 or TRBV6-3 to TRBJ1-2; D unresolved. The V end lost 0 bases, the J end lost 10 bases, and 9 bases lay between the germline ends. The CDR3 loop spans 12 amino acids. Germline V gene sequence: CDR1 MNHEY, CDR2 SVGEGT. This chain's CDR3 is CASSYSIEVYTF. DNA for the CDR3: TGTGCCAGCAGTTACTCCATCGAGGTCTACACCTTC.

The chain recombines TRBV4-1 with TRBJ1-2; D is unclear. V was cut by 0 bases and J by 2 bases, with 7 bases left in between. The CDR3 spans 14 residues. Germline V gene lookup returns CDR1 MGHRA and CDR2 YSYEKL. The DNA for the CDR3 is TGCGCCAGCAGCCAAGACAGGCTGAACTATGGCTACACCTTC. This codes for CASSQDRLNYGYTF.

The V and J genes are TRBV6-5 and TRBJ1-2; 7 positions match TRBD1. The CDR3 runs to 13 residues. Germline V gives CDR1 MNHEY, CDR2 SVGAGI. Unmatched junction bases numbered 7, after V lost 6 bases and J lost 6 bases. As DNA, the CDR3 is TGTGCCAGCAGGCAGACAGGGTGGAATGGCTACACCTTC. Translating it yields CASRQTGWNGYTF.

The chain joins TRBV18 to TRBJ1-6, with D possibly being TRBD1 (5 bases). CDR3 length: 15 amino acids. Trimming left V 0 bases short and J 10 bases short, with 13 bases between. The germline CDR1 and CDR2 sequences are KGHSH and LQKENI. CDR3 DNA: TGTGCCAGCTCACCACCAGGCAGGGTTAGGTCACCCCTCCACTTT. It codes for CASSPPGRVRSPLHF.

The chain uses TRBV19 and TRBJ2-5, with D perhaps TRBD2 (6 bases). Trimming shortened V by 9 bases and J by 5 bases, and 16 bases separated the two germline ends. CDR3 size: 13 residues. Germline V gene data show CDR1 as LNHDA and CDR2 as SQIVND (reference sequence). The CDR3 here is CASTAGPWETQYF. The CDR3 nucleotides read TGTGCCAGCACCGCGGGGCCCTGGGAGACCCAGTACTTC.

The V call is TRBV11-2, the J call TRBJ1-2; 9 bases are shared with TRBD1. CDR3 length: 16 residues. Germline CDR1 reads SGHAT; CDR2 reads FQNNGV. V was pared by 5 bases and J by 0 bases, with 7 bases of the junction left unmatched. The CDR3 here is CASSPDRGGPNYGYTF. The CDR3 DNA is TGTGCCAGCAGCCCGGACAGGGGAGGGCCTAACTATGGCTACACCTTC.

The chain has TRBV2 and TRBJ1-1; 7 bases agree with TRBD1. With V trimmed by 6 bases and J by 0 bases, 10 bases remained unmatched. The CDR3 spans 16 residues. The germline V gene has CDR1 SNHLY and CDR2 FYNNEI. The CDR3 here is CASRRRKGTVNTEAFF. CDR3 DNA sequence: TGTGCCAGCAGGAGACGAAAGGGGACAGTGAACACTGAAGCTTTCTTT.

The rearrangement links TRBV27 to TRBJ1-2; 7 bases align to TRBD1. Germline V gene sequence: CDR1 MNHEY, CDR2 SMNVEV (reference sequence). CDR3 size: 14 residues. Trimming at V came to 6 bases and at J to 0 bases, leaving 4 bases not matched to a gene. CDR3 protein: CASRSGQPNYGYTF. CDR3 in DNA: TGTGCCAGCAGATCGGGACAGCCTAACTATGGCTACACCTTC.

The CDR3: CASSTSTGAVNTEAFF. The CDR3 nucleotides are TGCGCCAGCTCCACCTCTACAGGGGCTGTGAACACTGAAGCTTTCTTT. The chain employs TRBV23-1 and TRBJ1-1; TRBD1 matches 7 bases. TRBV23-1 is annotated as an ORF whose role is uncertain. After removal of 8 bases from V and 0 bases from J, the junction contained 12 bases not matched to a gene. The CDR3 runs to 16 residues.

This clone was seen just once. CDR3 DNA: TGTGCCAGCAGTTACTCAGGCAGGGGGCATTTGAAAGCTTTCTTT. It specifies CASSYSGRGHLKAFF. This chain connects TRBV6-5 to TRBJ1-1; 8 nucleotides align to TRBD1. Germline CDR1 MNHEY, CDR2 SVGAGI. The V and J ends lost 0 bases and 9 bases, in that order; junction bases with no gene match: 9. The CDR3 runs to 15 residues.

This sequence joins TRBV5-4 and TRBJ1-1, with D tentatively TRBD1 (5 bases). The CDR3 runs to 14 residues. CDR1 SGHNT and CDR2 YYREEE come from the germline V gene (reference sequence). Deletions cut 7 bases from V and 2 bases from J, with 15 bases between. The CDR3 bases are TGTGCCAGCGGGGCGGCGGGGGGAAACACTGAAGCTTTCTTT. Protein sequence: CASGAAGGNTEAFF.

The genes are TRBV2 and TRBJ1-5; D perhaps matches TRBD1 (6 bases). The length of the CDR3 is 18 residues. Trimming left V 1 base short and J 0 bases short, with 16 bases between. Germline V gives CDR1 SNHLY, CDR2 FYNNEI. The CDR3 loop is CASSEEGRGVYSNQPQHF. CDR3 coding DNA: TGTGCCAGCAGTGAAGAGGGCAGGGGCGTTTATAGCAATCAGCCCCAGCATTTT.

This clone was found once. The CDR3 is CASSVDLGVYEQYF. The CDR3 DNA reads as TGTGCCAGCAGCGTAGACTTAGGGGTTTACGAGCAGTACTTC. The chain uses TRBV9 and TRBJ2-7, with a weak D call TRBD1 (5 bases). The CDR3 has 14 amino acids. CDR1 is SGDLS and CDR2 is YYNGEE in the germline V gene. The V end was cut by 0 bases, the J end by 4 bases, with 11 bases between.